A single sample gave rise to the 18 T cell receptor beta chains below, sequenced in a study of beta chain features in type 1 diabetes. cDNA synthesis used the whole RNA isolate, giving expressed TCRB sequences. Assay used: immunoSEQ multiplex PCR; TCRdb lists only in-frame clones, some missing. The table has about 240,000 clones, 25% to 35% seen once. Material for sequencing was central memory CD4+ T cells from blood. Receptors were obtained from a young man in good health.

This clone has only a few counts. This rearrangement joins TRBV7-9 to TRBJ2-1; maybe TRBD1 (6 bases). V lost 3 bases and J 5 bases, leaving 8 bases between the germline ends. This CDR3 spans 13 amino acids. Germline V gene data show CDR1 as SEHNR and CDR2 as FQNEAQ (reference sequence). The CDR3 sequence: CASSFGQNNEQFF. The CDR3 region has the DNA TGTGCCAGCAGCTTTGGACAGAACAATGAGCAGTTCTTC.

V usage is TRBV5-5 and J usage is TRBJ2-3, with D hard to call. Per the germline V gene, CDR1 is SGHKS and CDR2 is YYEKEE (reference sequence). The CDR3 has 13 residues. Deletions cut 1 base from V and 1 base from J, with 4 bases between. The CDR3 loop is CASSLYGTDTQYF. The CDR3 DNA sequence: TGTGCCAGCAGCTTGTATGGCACAGATACGCAGTATTTT. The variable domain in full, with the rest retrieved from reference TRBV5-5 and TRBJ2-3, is DAGVTQSPTHLIKTRGQQVTLRCSPISGHKSVSWYQQVLGQGPQFIFQYYEKEERGRGNFPDRFSARQFPNYSSELNVNALLLGDSALYLCASSLYGTDTQYFGPGTRLTVL.

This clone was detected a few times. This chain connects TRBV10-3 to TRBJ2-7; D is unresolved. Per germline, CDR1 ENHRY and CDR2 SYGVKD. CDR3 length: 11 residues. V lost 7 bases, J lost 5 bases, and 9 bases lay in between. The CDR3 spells CAITDSNEQYF. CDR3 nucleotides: TGTGCCATCACCGATTCTAACGAGCAGTACTTC.

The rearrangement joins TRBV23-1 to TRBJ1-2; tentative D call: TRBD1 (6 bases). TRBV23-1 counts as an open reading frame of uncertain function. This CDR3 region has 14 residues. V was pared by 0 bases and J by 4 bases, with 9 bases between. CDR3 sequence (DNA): TGCGCCAGCAGTCAATCAGGGGGGCGCTATGGCTACACCTTC. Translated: CASSQSGGRYGYTF.

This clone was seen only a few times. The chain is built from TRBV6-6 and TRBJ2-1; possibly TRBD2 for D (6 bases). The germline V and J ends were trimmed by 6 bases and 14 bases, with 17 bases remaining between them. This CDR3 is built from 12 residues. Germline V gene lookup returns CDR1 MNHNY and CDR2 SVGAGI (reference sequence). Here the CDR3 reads CASSSGTDREFF. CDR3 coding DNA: TGTGCCAGCAGCTCTGGGACTGATCGAGAGTTCTTC.

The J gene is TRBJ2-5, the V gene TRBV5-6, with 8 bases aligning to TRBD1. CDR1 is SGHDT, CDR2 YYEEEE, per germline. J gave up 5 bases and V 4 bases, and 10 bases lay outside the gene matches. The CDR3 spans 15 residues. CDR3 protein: CASSPLAGGGETQYF. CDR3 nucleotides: TGTGCCAGCAGCCCCCTGGCAGGGGGCGGGGAGACCCAGTACTTC.

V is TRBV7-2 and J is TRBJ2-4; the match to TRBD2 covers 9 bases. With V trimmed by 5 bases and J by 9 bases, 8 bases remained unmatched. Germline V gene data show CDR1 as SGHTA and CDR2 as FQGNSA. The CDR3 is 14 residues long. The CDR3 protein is CASSVDAGGSIQYF. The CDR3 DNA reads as TGTGCCAGCAGCGTAGACGCGGGAGGGAGCATTCAGTACTTC.

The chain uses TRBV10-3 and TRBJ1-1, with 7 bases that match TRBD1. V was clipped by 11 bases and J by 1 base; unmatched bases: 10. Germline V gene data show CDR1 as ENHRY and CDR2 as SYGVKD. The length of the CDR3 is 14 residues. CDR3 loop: CASMAGTENTEAFF. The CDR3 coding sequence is TGTGCCTCGATGGCCGGGACAGAGAACACTGAAGCTTTCTTT.

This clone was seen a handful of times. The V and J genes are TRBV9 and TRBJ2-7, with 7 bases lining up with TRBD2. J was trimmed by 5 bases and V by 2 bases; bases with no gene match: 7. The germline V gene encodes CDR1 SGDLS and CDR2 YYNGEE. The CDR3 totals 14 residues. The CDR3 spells CASSVTAGLNEQYF. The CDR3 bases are TGTGCCAGCAGCGTTACAGCGGGGTTGAACGAGCAGTACTTC.

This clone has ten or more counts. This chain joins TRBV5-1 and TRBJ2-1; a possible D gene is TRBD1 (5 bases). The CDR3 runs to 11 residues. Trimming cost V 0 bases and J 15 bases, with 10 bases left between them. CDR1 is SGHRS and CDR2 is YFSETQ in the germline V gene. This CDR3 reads CASSLETDLFF. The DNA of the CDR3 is TGCGCCAGCAGCTTGGAGACAGACCTGTTCTTC.

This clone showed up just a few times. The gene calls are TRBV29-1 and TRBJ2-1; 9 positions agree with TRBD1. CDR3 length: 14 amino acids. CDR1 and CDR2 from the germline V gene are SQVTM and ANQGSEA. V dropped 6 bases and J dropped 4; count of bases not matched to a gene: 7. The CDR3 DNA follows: TGCAGCGTCCTCCCGGGACAGGGTTACAATGAGCAGTTCTTC. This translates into CSVLPGQGYNEQFF.

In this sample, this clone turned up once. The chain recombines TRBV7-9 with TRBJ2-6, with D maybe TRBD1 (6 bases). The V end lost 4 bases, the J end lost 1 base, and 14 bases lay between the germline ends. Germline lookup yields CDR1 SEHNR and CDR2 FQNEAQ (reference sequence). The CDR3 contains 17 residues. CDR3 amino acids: CASSWGRGTSGANVLTF. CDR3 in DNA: TGTGCCAGCAGCTGGGGCAGGGGAACATCTGGGGCCAACGTCCTGACTTTC.

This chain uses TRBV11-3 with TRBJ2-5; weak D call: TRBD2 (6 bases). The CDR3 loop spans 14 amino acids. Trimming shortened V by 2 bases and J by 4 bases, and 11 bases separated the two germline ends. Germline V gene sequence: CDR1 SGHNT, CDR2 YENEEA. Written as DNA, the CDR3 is TGTGCCAGCAGCTTAACGGGAGTAACAGAGACCCAGTACTTC. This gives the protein CASSLTGVTETQYF. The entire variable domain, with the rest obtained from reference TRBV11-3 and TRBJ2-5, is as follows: EAGVVQSPRYKIIEKKQPVAFWCNPISGHNTLYWYLQNLGQGPELLIRYENEEAVDDSQLPKDRFSAERLKGVDSTLKIQPAELGDSAVYLCASSLTGVTETQYFGPGTRLLVL.

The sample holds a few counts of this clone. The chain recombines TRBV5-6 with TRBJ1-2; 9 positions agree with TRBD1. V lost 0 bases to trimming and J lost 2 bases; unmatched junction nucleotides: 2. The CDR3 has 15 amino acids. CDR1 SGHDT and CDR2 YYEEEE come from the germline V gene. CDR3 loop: CASSLAGTGNYGYTF. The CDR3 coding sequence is TGTGCCAGCAGCTTGGCCGGGACAGGGAACTATGGCTACACCTTC.

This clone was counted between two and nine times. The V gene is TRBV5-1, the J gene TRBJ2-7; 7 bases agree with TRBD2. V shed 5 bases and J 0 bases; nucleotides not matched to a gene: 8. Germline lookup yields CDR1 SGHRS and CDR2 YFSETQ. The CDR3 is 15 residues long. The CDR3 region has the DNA TGCGCCAGCAGGCCGGGCGGGAGTATCTCCTACGAGCAGTACTTC. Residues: CASRPGGSISYEQYF.

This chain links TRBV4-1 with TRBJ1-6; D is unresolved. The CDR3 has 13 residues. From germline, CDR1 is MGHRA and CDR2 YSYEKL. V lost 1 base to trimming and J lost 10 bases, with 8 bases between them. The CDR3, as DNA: TGCGCCAGCAGCCAAGTAATCGGGTCACCCCTCCACTTT. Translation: CASSQVIGSPLHF.

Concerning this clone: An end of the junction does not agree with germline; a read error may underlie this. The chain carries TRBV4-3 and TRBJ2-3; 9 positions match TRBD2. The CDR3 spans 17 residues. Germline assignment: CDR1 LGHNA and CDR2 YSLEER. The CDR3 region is CAISQDAAGGPGDTQYF. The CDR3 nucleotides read TGCGCCATCAGCCAAGATGCGGCGGGAGGGCCAGGGGATACGCAGTATTTT.

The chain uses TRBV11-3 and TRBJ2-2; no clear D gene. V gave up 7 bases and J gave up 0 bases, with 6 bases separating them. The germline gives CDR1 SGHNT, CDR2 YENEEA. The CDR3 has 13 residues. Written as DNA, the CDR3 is TGTGCCAGCACTTCCGCGAACACCGGGGAGCTGTTTTTT. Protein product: CASTSANTGELFF.